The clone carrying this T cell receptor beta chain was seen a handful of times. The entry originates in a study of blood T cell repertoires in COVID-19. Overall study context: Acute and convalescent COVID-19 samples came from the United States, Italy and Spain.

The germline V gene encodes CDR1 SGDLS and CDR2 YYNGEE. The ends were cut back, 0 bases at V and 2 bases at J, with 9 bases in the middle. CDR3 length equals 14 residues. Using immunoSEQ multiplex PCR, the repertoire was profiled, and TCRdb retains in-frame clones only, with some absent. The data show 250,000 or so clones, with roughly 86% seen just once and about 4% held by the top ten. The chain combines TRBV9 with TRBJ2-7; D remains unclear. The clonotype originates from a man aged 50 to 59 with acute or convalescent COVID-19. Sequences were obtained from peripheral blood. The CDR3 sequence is CASSVGLGAYEQYF. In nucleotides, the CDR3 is TGTGCCAGCAGCGTAGGGTTAGGAGCCTACGAGCAGTACTTC.